These 6 T cell receptor beta chains came from one sample sequenced in a study of prognosis after radiotherapy for stage I lung cancer. Two-round multiplex PCR on genomic DNA was the method by which TCR beta CDR3 was amplified. Primers were specific to each TRBV and TRBJ gene in first-round PCR. TCRdb called the multiplex PCR reads again in MiXCR, with one record for every CDR3 protein. Counted here are approximately 30,000 distinct CDR3 sequences, 32% occurring once; the ten biggest clones make up more than 30%. Sequenced material: PBMCs, taken before or after stereotactic body radiation therapy (not recorded which). These TCRs come from a donor of 50 years or more with non-small cell lung cancer.

Regarding this clonotype: This likely stems from a read error, as it lies one base from a far larger clone. This chain connects TRBV6-5 to TRBJ2-7, with a tentative D call TRBD2 (5 bases). The CDR3 sequence is 14 residues long. CDR1 and CDR2 (germline): MNHEY, SVGAGI. The CDR3 nucleotides are TGTTCCAGCAGACCCCCGGGGTACTCCTACGAGCAGTACTTC. Translating gives CSSRPPGYSYEQYF.

This clonotype was recorded at least ten times. The chain is built from TRBV7-9 and TRBJ2-7; D gene uncertain. Germline CDR1 is SEHNR and CDR2 is FQNEAQ (reference sequence). The CDR3 contains 13 residues. V gave up 5 bases and J gave up 7 bases, with 15 bases separating them. The CDR3 here is CASSPQSFNEQYF. The CDR3 DNA follows: TGTGCCAGCAGCCCTCAGTCCTTTAATGAGCAGTACTTC.

The chain employs TRBV6-1 and TRBJ2-4, with a possible D match to TRBD1 (6 bases). Germline V lookup: CDR1 MNHNS, CDR2 SASEGT. With 6 bases removed from V and 8 bases from J, the gap between germline ends came to 20 bases. CDR3 length: 15 residues. The CDR3 protein is CASSPWEIRGDIQYF. As DNA, the CDR3 is TGTGCCAGCAGCCCCTGGGAAATCAGGGGTGACATTCAGTACTTC.

This clonotype has only one observation. The chain couples TRBV6-2 or TRBV6-3 to TRBJ1-1; 7 bases match TRBD1. The V gene end was trimmed by 4 bases and the J gene end by 4 bases; junction bases not matched to a gene: 6. This CDR3 has 14 residues. CDR1 and CDR2 from the germline V gene are MNHEY and SVGEGT. This CDR3 is CASSSRDSLTEAFF. In DNA form, the CDR3 reads TGTGCCAGCAGTTCCCGGGACAGCCTCACTGAAGCTTTCTTT.

Notes on this clonotype: This could be a read error, since a much larger clone is one nucleotide away. Lacking the conserved final phenylalanine or tryptophan, this CDR3 likely reflects a read error. This sequence joins TRBV11-2 and TRBJ2-5; 10 bases map to TRBD2. CDR1 is SGHAT and CDR2 is FQNNGV in the germline V gene. The CDR3 has 14 residues. V lost 5 bases, J lost 4 bases, and 4 bases stayed unmatched. CDR3 DNA sequence: TGTGCCAGCAGCCCGCGACTAGCGGGAGAGACCCAGTACTCC. It encodes CASSPRLAGETQYS.

This clonotype has a count of ten or more. This chain connects TRBV3-1 to TRBJ2-3; TRBD2 matches at 15 bases. The CDR3 loop spans 18 amino acids. Unmatched junction bases numbered 9, after V lost 5 bases and J lost 3 bases. Germline CDR1 is LGHDT and CDR2 is YNNKEL (reference sequence). CDR3 in amino acids: CASSLGLAGGYFTDTQYF. The CDR3 region has the DNA TGTGCCAGCAGCTTGGGACTAGCGGGAGGCTATTTTACAGATACGCAGTATTTT.